This record covers a single T cell receptor beta chain. This receptor's antigen is unknown. No qualities accompany the bases; no much larger clone lies one base away. This sample is drawn from a study of blood T cell repertoires in COVID-19 (dated by TCRdb to 2018 to 2021). For the wider study: Samples from collaborators originated in the United States, Italy and Spain and spanned both the acute and convalescent phases of COVID-19. Where available, HLA class I and class II types were obtained from metadata supplied by the sample provider rather than from assay-based typing. The sample metadata nearly always contained a de-identified subject ID, COVID-19 status, age in years and sex. Deeply sampled blood TCRbeta repertoires from subjects exposed to, actively infected with, or recovered from COVID-19 were included in the dataset. The material from the prospective study consisted of cDNA or gDNA derived from T cells, B-cell-depleted T cells, or PBMCs. The samples were drawn from the first 160 participants of the ongoing ImmuneRACE study and from over a thousand subjects provided by 6 global collaborators. The repertoires were released in a freely available public database meant as a resource for research on the immune response to SARS-CoV-2. Broader findings and caveats from the paper: The quantity of clinical and demographic metadata differed by source and by participant and was supplied without curation.

The immunoSEQ Assay, a bias-controlled multiplex PCR, was used to amplify TCRbeta CDR3 regions from genomic DNA. The source study handled its data this way. The number of nucleated cells in each sample was estimated by amplification of reference gene primers within the assay. To quantify the absolute abundance of each unique TCRbeta CDR3 rearrangement, sequence reads were collapsed and filtered. For each sample, productive Simpson clonality was calculated as the square root of Simpson's diversity index over productive rearrangements. TCRdb took over this immuneACCESS table, retaining in-frame rearrangements with V and J assigned. Such tables are incomplete; in checked studies, under half of the missing clones stem from an unresolved V gene, and the remainder is unexplained. For V, J and clone size, that table is used; D and trimming come from the DNA. The sample yields about 150,000 clones; about four fifths were counted once. Roughly 15% of the sample goes to the ten largest clones.

Collaborating institutions collected whole blood in K2EDTA tubes following their own protocols. For TCRbeta analysis, collaborators shipped samples as frozen whole blood, isolated PBMCs, or DNA extracted from either of those sample types. V drops 6 bases and J drops 2 bases, leaving 17 bases in between. For CDR1 and CDR2, the germline V gene (reference sequence) lists GTSNPN and SVGIG. From its cysteine to its phenylalanine, the CDR3 spans 15 amino acids. Just CDR3 DNA is preserved here, 45 bases in frame from base 1. This sequence originates from a human donor with acute or convalescent COVID-19. The donor label of this sample is uncertain. The sequenced sample was peripheral blood. The sequence joins TRBV30 to TRBJ1-5; 5 matching bases give a weak D call of TRBD1. CDR3 protein: CACQTAYGGNQPQHF. The nucleotides are TGTGCCTGTCAGACAGCCTATGGCGGCAATCAGCCCCAGCATTTT.